Listed here are 13 T cell receptor beta chains from one sample, sequenced in a study of blood T cell repertoires in COVID-19. Measured with immunoSEQ multiplex PCR; TCRdb has only the in-frame clones, and not every one. The data show 200,000 to 250,000 clones, around 81% seen once. Sequenced input: peripheral blood. The receptors stem from a woman in her seventies with acute or convalescent COVID-19.

V is TRBV5-5 and J is TRBJ2-7; D possibly corresponds to TRBD1 (5 bases). Germline values: CDR1 SGHKS, CDR2 YYEKEE (reference sequence). This CDR3 is 14 amino acids long. V was cut by 2 bases and J by 2 bases, with 11 bases left in between. The CDR3 region is CASSFGHRAYEQYF. The DNA of the CDR3 is TGTGCCAGCAGCTTCGGACACCGGGCCTACGAGCAGTACTTC.

This chain links TRBV2 with TRBJ2-1; 10 positions match TRBD2. V lost 6 bases, J lost 3 bases, and 5 bases stayed unmatched. In germline, CDR1 is SNHLY, CDR2 FYNNEI. The CDR3 has 15 amino acids. The chain's CDR3 is CASSQSSGSYNEQFF. Here the CDR3 DNA reads TGTGCCAGCAGCCAATCTAGCGGGAGCTACAATGAGCAGTTCTTC.

This CDR3 is CASSYGGRGDTQYF. DNA for the CDR3: TGTGCCAGCAGTTACGGGGGCCGGGGAGATACGCAGTATTTT. This rearrangement joins TRBV6-5 to TRBJ2-3; possibly TRBD1 for D (6 bases). This CDR3 region has 14 residues. Germline CDR1 is MNHEY and CDR2 is SVGAGI. Trimming removed 2 bases at V and 5 bases at J, with 11 bases between.

This chain connects TRBV4-1 to TRBJ2-6; D gene ambiguous. Germline values: CDR1 MGHRA, CDR2 YSYEKL. The V and J ends lost 3 bases and 1 base respectively, with 7 bases between them. CDR3 length: 15 amino acids. CDR3 nucleotides: TGCGCCAGCAGCCATAGAGCATCTGGGGCCAACGTCCTGACTTTC. Protein product: CASSHRASGANVLTF.

V and J are TRBV6-1 and TRBJ2-1, with TRBD2 as a possible D gene (7 bases). Germline assignment: CDR1 MNHNS and CDR2 SASEGT. This CDR3 has 22 amino acids. The V end was cut by 0 bases, the J end by 0 bases, with 27 bases between. The CDR3 is CASSEAPLGGALRPSSYNEQFF. Written as DNA, the CDR3 is TGTGCCAGCAGTGAAGCACCGTTGGGGGGGGCTCTCAGGCCTAGCTCCTACAATGAGCAGTTCTTC.

This chain links TRBV30 with TRBJ2-6; D gene ambiguous. V lost 7 bases and J lost 0, with 7 bases in between. Germline assignment: CDR1 GTSNPN and CDR2 SVGIG (reference sequence). This CDR3 region has 13 residues. The DNA of the CDR3 is TGTGCCTACAGCTACTCTGGGGCCAACGTCCTGACTTTC. Protein sequence: CAYSYSGANVLTF. Full variable domain (rest looked up from reference TRBV30 and TRBJ2-6): SQTIHQWPATLVQPVGSPLSLECTVEGTSNPNLYWYRQAAGRGLQLLFYSVGIGQISSEVPQNLSASRPQDRQFILSSKKLLLSDSGFYLCAYSYSGANVLTFGAGSRLTVL.

This rearrangement joins TRBV27 to TRBJ2-1; 10 bases agree with TRBD2. The J segment lost 3 bases and the V segment lost 5 bases, leaving 22 bases of the junction unmatched. Germline V gene data show CDR1 as MNHEY and CDR2 as SMNVEV (reference sequence). The CDR3 is made up of 21 amino acids. Here the CDR3 reads CASSPPEVAGGFSIFYNEQFF. As DNA, the CDR3 is TGTGCCAGCAGTCCCCCGGAGGTAGCGGGGGGATTTAGTATTTTCTACAATGAGCAGTTCTTC.

The V and J genes are TRBV5-5 and TRBJ2-7; a weak D match, TRBD2 (6 bases). Germline V gene lookup returns CDR1 SGHKS and CDR2 YYEKEE (reference sequence). Trimming stripped 0 bases from V and 1 base from J, with 17 bases between. CDR3 length equals 17 residues. The CDR3 DNA sequence: TGTGCCAGCAGCTTGGCGTCAACTAACGGGGGTTCCTACGAGCAGTACTTC. This codes for CASSLASTNGGSYEQYF.

This clone was counted once. V gene TRBV24-1 combines with J gene TRBJ1-1; unclear D gene. The CDR3 sequence is 13 residues long. CDR1 and CDR2 (germline): KGHDR, SFDVKD. Trimming removed 12 bases at V and 0 bases at J, with 13 bases between. This CDR3 is CAVRHAMNTEAFF. Here the CDR3 DNA reads TGTGCCGTACGACACGCCATGAACACTGAAGCTTTCTTT.

The chain carries TRBV18 and TRBJ2-2; D might be TRBD2 (6 bases). The CDR3 spans 15 residues. Trimming took off 4 bases at V and 4 bases at J, with 13 bases between the two ends. Germline loops: CDR1 KGHSH, CDR2 LQKENI. The CDR3 reads CASSQYQEGTGELFF. CDR3 DNA sequence: TGTGCCAGCTCACAGTACCAGGAGGGCACCGGGGAGCTGTTTTTT.

The V and J genes are TRBV2 and TRBJ1-2, with D possibly TRBD1 on 6 matching bases. Trimming removed 4 bases from V and 6 bases from J, with 12 bases in between. Germline V gives CDR1 SNHLY, CDR2 FYNNEI. The CDR3 is 13 amino acids. The DNA for the CDR3 is TGTGCCAGCAGTGGGGACACGGCGCATGGCTACACCTTC. Translated, it gives CASSGDTAHGYTF.

The chain has TRBV3-1 (or the pseudogene TRBV3-2) and TRBJ1-4, with TRBD1 matching over 7 bases. Germline V gene sequence: CDR1 LGHDT, CDR2 YNNKEL (reference sequence). The CDR3 contains 15 residues. Trimming at V came to 5 bases and at J to 4 bases, leaving 7 bases not matched to a gene. CDR3 region: CASSGLQGVNEKLFF. CDR3 DNA: TGTGCCAGCAGCGGTCTCCAGGGGGTTAATGAAAAACTGTTTTTT.

This rearrangement joins TRBV6-2 or TRBV6-3 to TRBJ1-2; D gene uncertain. V dropped 2 bases and J dropped 5 bases, with 21 bases sitting between them. CDR1 and CDR2 from the germline V gene are MNHEY and SVGEGT. CDR3 size: 17 residues. The CDR3 spells CASSYGLRRRLEYGYTF. In nucleotides, the CDR3 is TGTGCCAGCAGTTACGGTCTTCGCCGACGGTTGGAGTATGGCTACACCTTC.